A single sample is the source of the 17 T cell receptor beta chains below, sequenced in a study of graft-versus-host responses after intestinal transplantation. These receptors lack a known antigen. Assay: immunoSEQ multiplex PCR; the TCRdb copy retains only in-frame clones and omits some. This table holds more than 75,000 clones, 85% to 95% found once. The starting material was unstimulated CD4+ T cells sorted from spleen or lymph node cells, obtained before transplant. The receptors derive from a human donor who was the organ donor for an intestinal transplant.

CDR3 loop: CSVAAGSGSTDTQYF. CDR3 in DNA: TGCAGCGTTGCCGCCGGGAGCGGGAGCACAGATACGCAGTATTTT. The chain employs TRBV29-1 and TRBJ2-3, with D possibly TRBD2 on 6 matching bases. This CDR3 is 15 amino acids long. V was pared by 4 bases and J by 0 bases, with 14 bases between. Per germline, CDR1 SQVTM and CDR2 ANQGSEA.

DNA for the CDR3: TGTGCCACCAGCAGCGGACAGATCAGAGAGGAAAAACTGTTTTTT. Translation gives CATSSGQIREEKLFF. The chain uses TRBV15 and TRBJ1-4, with D perhaps TRBD1 (6 bases). Trimming stripped 3 bases from V and 8 bases from J, with 16 bases between. The germline V gene has CDR1 LNHNV and CDR2 YYDKDF (reference sequence). CDR3 length: 15 amino acids.

This clone appeared once. The CDR3 region has the DNA TGTGCCACCAGCAGAGACAGGGGCCCTGAAGCTTTCTTT. Translated, it gives CATSRDRGPEAFF. The V gene is TRBV15, the J gene TRBJ1-1, with D perhaps matching TRBD1 (6 bases). V lost 0 bases and J 6 bases, leaving 8 bases between the germline ends. The CDR3 consists of 13 residues. Germline CDR1 LNHNV, CDR2 YYDKDF (reference sequence).

The DNA for the CDR3 is TGTGCCAGCATAAGACTAGGGGGCGCAGCAGATACGCAGTATTTT. This encodes CASIRLGGAADTQYF. V gene TRBV6-1 combines with J gene TRBJ2-3; a possible D gene is TRBD1 (7 bases). The germline V and J ends were trimmed by 7 bases and 4 bases, with 18 bases remaining between them. There are 15 residues in the CDR3. CDR1 and CDR2 from the germline V gene are MNHNS and SASEGT.

The J gene is TRBJ2-1, the V gene TRBV10-3; 15 bases map to TRBD2. The V and J ends lost 3 bases and 9 bases, in that order; junction bases with no gene match: 3. The CDR3 runs 15 residues. Per the germline V gene, CDR1 is ENHRY and CDR2 is SYGVKD. The CDR3 spells CAISDGLAGGSEQFF. In nucleotides, the CDR3 is TGTGCCATCAGTGATGGACTAGCGGGAGGGAGTGAGCAGTTCTTC.

The chain employs TRBV28 and TRBJ1-2; weak D call: TRBD1 (5 bases). V was cut by 5 bases and J by 8 bases, with 12 bases left in between. The CDR3 spans 12 residues. Germline lookup yields CDR1 MDHEN and CDR2 SYDVKM. The CDR3 is CASSGAGRGYTF. The CDR3 nucleotides are TGTGCCAGCAGTGGGGCAGGGCGAGGCTACACCTTC.

The chain uses TRBV29-1 and TRBJ2-1, with 8 bases identical to TRBD2. This CDR3 has 15 amino acids. The V gene's germline CDR1 is SQVTM and CDR2 ANQGSEA. Trimming removed 3 bases from V and 7 bases from J; junction bases left unmatched: 11. CDR3 loop: CSVESWRGVGNEQFF. The CDR3 DNA follows: TGCAGCGTTGAGAGTTGGCGGGGGGTCGGGAATGAGCAGTTCTTC.

The rearrangement links TRBV11-3 to TRBJ2-1; 9 bases fit TRBD2. V was pared by 4 bases and J by 4 bases, with 8 bases of the junction left unmatched. The CDR3 is 16 amino acids. Germline assignment: CDR1 SGHNT and CDR2 YENEEA. CDR3 amino acids: CASSSRAGGGYNEQFF. The CDR3 DNA sequence: TGTGCCAGCAGCTCTCGAGCGGGGGGTGGATACAATGAGCAGTTCTTC.

V gene TRBV5-1 combines with J gene TRBJ2-3, with a possible D match to TRBD2 (6 bases). This CDR3 is 15 amino acids long. V lost 0 bases and J lost 1, with 9 bases in between. Germline assignment: CDR1 SGHRS and CDR2 YFSETQ. CDR3 in amino acids: CASSLGGLRTDTQYF. Here the CDR3 DNA reads TGCGCCAGCAGCTTGGGGGGACTCCGCACAGATACGCAGTATTTT.

The chain recombines TRBV9 with TRBJ2-3; no reliable D call. V was cut by 0 bases and J by 1 base, with 9 bases left in between. The CDR3 is 15 residues long. Germline lookup yields CDR1 SGDLS and CDR2 YYNGEE. The CDR3 DNA follows: TGTGCCAGCAGCGTAGGGGCTCAGGGCACAGATACGCAGTATTTT. It is translated as CASSVGAQGTDTQYF. The full variable domain, completed using reference TRBV9 and TRBJ2-3, is DSGVTQTPKHLITATGQRVTLRCSPRSGDLSVYWYQQSLDQGLQFLIQYYNGEERAKGNILERFSAQQFPDLHSELNLSSLELGDSALYFCASSVGAQGTDTQYFGPGTRLTVL.

The chain couples TRBV6-6 to TRBJ2-5; unclear D gene. V was shortened by 2 bases and J by 2 bases, with 12 bases between the two germline ends. This CDR3 is built from 15 residues. CDR1 is MNHNY, CDR2 SVGAGI, per germline (reference sequence). The CDR3 nucleotides are TGTGCCAGCAGTTACCCCCCACCTAATCAAGAGACCCAGTACTTC. This gives the protein CASSYPPPNQETQYF.

The rearrangement joins TRBV11-2 to TRBJ2-2; 8 bases are shared with TRBD2. Looked up from germline, CDR1 is SGHAT and CDR2 is FQNNGV. V lost 5 bases to trimming and J lost 6 bases; unmatched junction nucleotides: 8. CDR3 length: 15 amino acids. The CDR3 loop is CASSASGSPPGELFF. The DNA for the CDR3 is TGTGCCAGCAGCGCTAGCGGGTCCCCCCCCGGGGAGCTGTTTTTT.

This clone was seen a few times. V and J are TRBV25-1 and TRBJ2-3, with TRBD1 matching over 8 bases. Germline trimming cut 4 bases from V and 3 bases from J; bases unmatched to any gene: 9. This CDR3 comprises 16 residues. Looked up from germline, CDR1 is MGHDK and CDR2 is SYGVNS. CDR3 amino acids: CASSATRGPATDTQYF. The CDR3 bases are TGTGCCAGCAGTGCAACCAGGGGGCCGGCGACAGATACGCAGTATTTT.

The chain couples TRBV23-1 to TRBJ1-1; the match to TRBD1 covers 7 bases. TRBV23-1 is annotated as an ORF whose role is uncertain. V lost 7 bases and J lost 2; bases outside the gene matches: 10. The CDR3 loop spans 15 amino acids. CDR3 sequence reads: CASNQLTGINTEAFF. The CDR3 region has the DNA TGCGCCAGCAACCAACTGACAGGGATCAACACTGAAGCTTTCTTT.

V and J are TRBV9 and TRBJ2-7, with D possibly TRBD1 on 6 matching bases. The CDR3 is made up of 13 amino acids. The V and J ends lost 3 bases and 2 bases respectively, with 9 bases between them. CDR1 is SGDLS, CDR2 YYNGEE, per germline. This CDR3 reads CASSAGQTYEQYF. The CDR3 DNA reads TGTGCCAGCAGCGCGGGACAAACCTACGAGCAGTACTTC.

The rearrangement links TRBV19 to TRBJ2-1; no reliable D call. V was clipped by 10 bases and J by 3 bases, with 13 bases between them. From germline, CDR1 is LNHDA and CDR2 SQIVND (reference sequence). The CDR3 contains 13 residues. CDR3 sequence (DNA): TGTGCCACCGGGTTACGCGTCTACAATGAGCAGTTCTTC. This sequence encodes CATGLRVYNEQFF.

CDR3 region: CASSELGYQETQYF. The CDR3 bases are TGTGCCAGCAGTGAATTGGGCTACCAAGAGACCCAGTACTTC. This chain joins TRBV6-1 and TRBJ2-5; D unclear. Germline-derived CDR1 and CDR2 are MNHNS and SASEGT. The CDR3 contains 14 residues. Between the trimmed V and J ends, which lost 2 bases and 0 bases, there was a span of 7 bases.